The clone carrying this T cell receptor beta chain was recorded a few times. These data originate in a study of blood T cell repertoires in COVID-19. On the study more broadly: The United States, Italy and Spain were the sources of the acute and convalescent COVID-19 samples. The cDNA or gDNA used as material had been derived from T cells, B-cell-depleted T cells, or PBMCs.

Per the original data handling: Amplification with reference gene primers provided the estimates of nucleated cell counts. Sequencing was performed with immunoSEQ multiplex PCR; in TCRdb, only in-frame clones are kept and a portion is missing. V, J and clone size reflect that table, while D and trimming were determined from the DNA. The table shows about 400,000 clones, with 89% occurring only once. This CDR3 has 16 residues. V was pared by 1 base and J by 1 base, with 4 bases of the junction left unmatched. Looked up from germline, CDR1 is SGHTS and CDR2 is YDEGEE. The chain couples TRBV5-8 to TRBJ2-7; 11 bases fit TRBD2. The TCR comes from a man aged 35-49 years with acute or convalescent COVID-19. Sequencing was done on a sample of peripheral blood. This CDR3 reads CASSLMRLAGSYEQYF. CDR3 sequence (DNA): TGTGCCAGCAGCTTGATGAGACTAGCGGGGTCCTACGAGCAGTACTTC.